Described below is a single TCR beta chain sequence and its context. The data stem from a study of shared clonotypes between healthy human individuals. For the study at large: Contributing individuals were a couple of females and a few males aged 18 to 49.

Every immunoSEQ plate was one replicate of a subset's evenly spread DNA. Only in-frame clones appear in the TCRdb table, and some are missing; sequencing was by immunoSEQ multiplex PCR. This sample has 2 million to 2.5 million clones, with around 95% found just once. The CDR3 consists of 14 residues. Germline CDR1 and CDR2: MNHEY and SMNVEV (reference sequence). Trimming removed 2 bases at V and 9 bases at J, with 11 bases between. Donors included only healthy HIV-negative adults lacking recent acute infections or vaccinations. This rearrangement joins TRBV27 to TRBJ1-6; D is undetermined. The material sequenced was naive CD4+ T cells sorted from blood. Subset denoted: CD45RA+ positively selected. The receptor was isolated from a man between 18 and 29 years old in good health. The CDR3: CASSLVLTGSPLHF. DNA for the CDR3: TGTGCCAGCAGTTTAGTTCTAACCGGTTCACCCCTCCACTTT.